Listed below are T cell receptor beta chains from one sample, sequenced in a study of molecular identifiers for immune sequencing clone quantification. TCRdb processed the PCR reads anew with MiXCR; each CDR3 protein has one entry. The sample lists 490,000 or so distinct CDR3 sequences, less than 30% seen once, with approximately 0.8% in the top ten. Sequenced sample: naive CD8+ T cells from blood, with Jurkat cell RNA spiked in. The receptors were sampled from a human donor in good health. Some libraries in this study had Jurkat cell RNA spiked in. CDR3s include the opening cysteine and the closing phenylalanine or tryptophan. The D gene is left open where the match is weak. Only part of the rows carry a size: once, few, many, or a class if the clone is expanded.

>many|TRBV7-6|TRBD2|TRBJ2-5
TGTGCCAGCAGCCTCAGACTAGCGGGAGTACGCGAGACCCAGTACTTC
CASSLRLAGVRETQYF
>few|TRBV27|TRBD2|TRBJ2-2
TGTGCCAGCAGTCAGACTAGCGGGGGGCTTCCCGGGGAGCTGTTTTTT
CASSQTSGGLPGELFF
>few|TRBV2|NA|TRBJ2-7
TGTGCCAGAGGGACACCGGGGTCCCCCTACGTGCAGTACTTC
CARGTPGSPYVQYF
>NA|TRBV28|TRBD2|TRBJ2-1
TGTGCCAGCACACCCATCCTAGCGGGACAGATCAATGAGCAGTTCTTC
CASTPILAGQINEQFF
>many|TRBV28|NA|TRBJ1-1
TGTGCCAGCAGTTCAATGCTCCGGGACACCGAAGCTTTCTTT
CASSSMLRDTEAFF
>few|TRBV19|NA|TRBJ1-5
TGTGCCAGTAGTGACCCCAATCAGCCCCAGCATTTT
CASSDPNQPQHF
>few|TRBV19|TRBD1|TRBJ2-6
TGTGCCAGTAGGACCGAAACAGGGGTCGGGGCCAACGTCCTGACTTTC
CASRTETGVGANVLTF
>few|TRBV27|NA|TRBJ2-7
TGTGCCAGCAGTCACCGTCCCGGGACGAGCTCCTACGAGCAGTACTTC
CASSHRPGTSSYEQYF
>NA|TRBV20-1|NA|TRBJ1-3
TGCAGCGAACTAGAGTATCGAATTAGGTCTGGAGACACCATATATTTT
CSELEYRIRSGDTIYF
>few|TRBV4-1|NA|TRBJ2-5
TGCGCCAGCAGCCAAGATGGCCCCCAGAATCAGCCAGCCCAGTACTTC
CASSQDGPQNQPAQYF
>NA|TRBV11-2|TRBD2|TRBJ2-3
TGTGCCAGCAGCTCATGGGGACTAGCATCAGATACGCAGTATTTT
CASSSWGLASDTQYF
>many|TRBV7-2|NA|TRBJ1-4
TGTGCCAGCAGCTTTTCAGGGGCTGTAACTAATGAAAAACTGTTTTTT
CASSFSGAVTNEKLFF
>few|TRBV4-3|NA|TRBJ1-3
TGCGCCAGCAGCCAGGGATTCCAGGTTAACTCTGGAAACACCATATATTTT
CASSQGFQVNSGNTIYF
>few|TRBV7-3|TRBD1|TRBJ2-2
TGTGCCAGCAGCCCCCCTAGACAGGGGGCGAACACCGGGGAGCTGTTTTTT
CASSPPRQGANTGELFF
>few|TRBV6-2/TRBV6-3|NA|TRBJ1-1
TGTGCCAGCAGTTATTTTGGGGCCCAGGACACTGAAGCTTTCTTT
CASSYFGAQDTEAFF
>few|TRBV27|NA|TRBJ1-3
TGTGCCAGCAGTTTATCTCAGGCAACCTCTGGAAACACCATATATTTT
CASSLSQATSGNTIYF
>many|TRBV4-1|NA|TRBJ2-3
TGCGCCAGCAGCCAAGGCGACAGAACCACAGATACGCAGTATTTT
CASSQGDRTTDTQYF
>many|TRBV7-8|TRBD2|TRBJ2-3
TGTGCCAGCAGCCCGTACCCCGGGACTAGCGGGGGGACGAGCACAGATACGCAGTATTTT
CASSPYPGTSGGTSTDTQYF
>NA|TRBV6-2/TRBV6-3|TRBD2|TRBJ2-2
TGTGCCAGCAGTTGGTTAGCGGGGTACACCGGGGAGCTGTTTTTT
CASSWLAGYTGELFF
>NA|TRBV6-5|TRBD1|TRBJ2-1
TGTGCCAGCAGTTCCTTAGCAGGGGGCCTGTACAATAAGCAGTTCTTC
CASSSLAGGLYNKQFF
>few|TRBV6-6|NA|TRBJ1-5
TGTGTCAGCAGTTACCCCGGGCAGTTAAATCAGCCCCAGCATTTT
CVSSYPGQLNQPQHF
>few|TRBV6-5|NA|TRBJ2-7
TGTGCCAGCAGTTACTTGCTAGGCGAGCAGTACTTC
CASSYLLGEQYF
>many|TRBV20-1|NA|TRBJ2-7
TGCAGTGCTAGAGGACCCAGCTCCTACGAGCAGTACTTC
CSARGPSSYEQYF
>NA|TRBV7-9|NA|TRBJ2-3
TGTGCCAGCAGCTTAGATGTCACAGGGTACACAGATACGCAGTATTTT
CASSLDVTGYTDTQYF
>NA|TRBV2|NA|TRBJ2-7
TGTGCCCAACGTAGCTCCTACGAGCTGTACTTC
CAQRSSYELYF
>few|TRBV6-5|NA|TRBJ1-5
TGTGCCAGCAGTTACGGGCTTGATCAGCCCCAGCATTTT
CASSYGLDQPQHF
>NA|TRBV5-6|NA|TRBJ2-5
TGTGCCAGCAGCCCACCGGGGAATCAAGAGACCCAGTACTTC
CASSPPGNQETQYF
>NA|TRBV6-2/TRBV6-3|NA|TRBJ2-1
TGTGCCAGCAGTTATCTGACCCTTGGGAATGAGCAGTTCTTC
CASSYLTLGNEQFF
>few|TRBV4-3|NA|TRBJ1-4
TGCGCCAGCAGCCAAGGGGGCCTCCCCTCAGCAACTAATGAAAAACTGTTTTTT
CASSQGGLPSATNEKLFF
>NA|TRBV6-2/TRBV6-3|TRBD2|TRBJ2-7
TGTGCCAGCAGAACGCGGGGGGCCACCTACGAGCAGTACTTC
CASRTRGATYEQYF
>NA|TRBV2|TRBD1|TRBJ1-1
TGTGCCAGCGGGTCGGATGGGACAGTGAACACTGAAGCTTTCTTT
CASGSDGTVNTEAFF
>NA|TRBV19|TRBD2|TRBJ2-1
TGTGCTACTAGCGTCGGAAACTACAATGAGCAGTTCTTC
CATSVGNYNEQFF
>NA|TRBV4-3|TRBD2|TRBJ2-7
TGCGCCAGCAGCCAAGTTTCTAGCGGGGTATACGAGCAGTACTTC
CASSQVSSGVYEQYF
>NA|TRBV6-2/TRBV6-3|TRBD1|TRBJ1-2
TGTGCCAGCAGCCGACAGGGAAACAACTATGGCTACACCTTC
CASSRQGNNYGYTF
>many|TRBV29-1|TRBD1|TRBJ2-3
TGCAGCGTTGACCCGGGACAGGGGTGGTCAGATACGCAGTATTTT
CSVDPGQGWSDTQYF
>many|TRBV5-6|NA|TRBJ2-7
TGTGCCAGCAGCTTTGCTTACTCCTACGAGCAGTACTTC
CASSFAYSYEQYF
>few|TRBV25-1|NA|TRBJ1-6
TGTGCCAGCAGTGAATATGAGGACTTCTCCTATAATTCACCCCTCCACTTT
CASSEYEDFSYNSPLHF
>NA|TRBV30|NA|TRBJ2-2
TGTGCCTGGAGCGACAGGGAGGTAAACACCGGGGAGCTGTTTTTT
CAWSDREVNTGELFF
>few|TRBV10-3|NA|TRBJ2-2
TGTGCCATCAGTGAGTCTCAAGACTCCACCGGGGAGCTGTTTTTT
CAISESQDSTGELFF
>NA|TRBV7-9|NA|TRBJ1-2
TGTGCCAGCAGCTTAATGGGGAACTATGGCTACACCTTC
CASSLMGNYGYTF
>many|TRBV7-9|NA|TRBJ1-1
TGTGCCAGCAGCTTAGATTCGTGGCAGAACACTGAAGCTTTCTTT
CASSLDSWQNTEAFF
>many|TRBV20-1|TRBD1|TRBJ1-6
TGCAGTGCGGAAGACAGGGTGCGTTCACCCCTCCACTTT
CSAEDRVRSPLHF
>NA|TRBV7-9|NA|TRBJ2-7
TGTGCCAGTCGACAGACGTCCTCCTACGAGCAGTACTTC
CASRQTSSYEQYF
>few|TRBV7-9|TRBD2|TRBJ2-3
TGTGCCAGCAGCTTAGCGGTCCGGGTCGGGAGGACAGATACGCAGTATTTT
CASSLAVRVGRTDTQYF
>NA|TRBV9|NA|TRBJ1-2
TGTGCCAGCAGCGAAGGGGCTGTAGGTAGTCCCTATGGCTACACCTTC
CASSEGAVGSPYGYTF
>many|TRBV2|TRBD2|TRBJ2-7
TGTGCCAGCAGTGAAGCCTCTAGCGGAGGGTACGAGCAGTACTTC
CASSEASSGGYEQYF